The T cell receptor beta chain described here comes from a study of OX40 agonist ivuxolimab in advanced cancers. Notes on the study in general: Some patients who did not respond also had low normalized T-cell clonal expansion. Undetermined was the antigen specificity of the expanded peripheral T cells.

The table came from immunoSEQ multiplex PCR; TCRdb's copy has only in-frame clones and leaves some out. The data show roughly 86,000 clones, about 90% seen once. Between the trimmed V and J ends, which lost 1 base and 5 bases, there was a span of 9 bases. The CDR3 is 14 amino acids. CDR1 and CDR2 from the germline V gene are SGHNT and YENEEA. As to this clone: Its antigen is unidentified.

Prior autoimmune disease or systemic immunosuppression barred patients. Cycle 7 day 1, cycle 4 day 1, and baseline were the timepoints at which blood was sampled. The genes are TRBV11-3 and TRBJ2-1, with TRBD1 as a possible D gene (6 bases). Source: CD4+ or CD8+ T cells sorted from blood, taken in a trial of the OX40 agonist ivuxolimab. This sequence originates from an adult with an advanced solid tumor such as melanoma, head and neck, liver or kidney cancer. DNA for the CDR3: TGTGCCAGCAGCTTAGTCTCAGGGGACAATGAGCAGTTCTTC. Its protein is CASSLVSGDNEQFF.